Here is one TCR beta chain with its context. Its antigen is undetermined. Other nucleotide sequences in the sample specify the same CDR3. The assay was immunoSEQ multiplex PCR, and TCRdb's table has in-frame clones only and misses some. The sample lists roughly 420,000 clones, 70% to 90% occurring once. Treatment specified: around 19 received Ad26.COV2.S at low or high dose, single or two shots; about 5 received placebo; per-sample allocation not given. Day 63 after the first vaccine or placebo injection was the time point for sampling. The data are from a study of Ad26.COV2.S vaccination and SARS-CoV-2 variants. Across the whole study: Donor had been placed in the Ad26.COV2.S arm of the COV1001 trial. Ad26.COV2.S given intramuscularly, once or twice 56 days apart.

Study results and caveats: Reports say spike-specific CD8+ and CD4+ T cell responses covered substantial breadth after vaccination. Similar non-spike TCR breadth was observed in recipients of vaccine and of placebo.

The V and J ends lost 2 bases and 1 base respectively, with 4 bases between them. The CDR3 is made up of 13 amino acids. Germline values: CDR1 SGDLS, CDR2 YYNGEE. This clonotype originated in a person aged 18-65 years who received the Ad26.COV2.S COVID-19 vaccine or a placebo. The sequenced sample was peripheral blood, obtained in a trial of Ad26.COV2.S vaccine versus placebo. The V gene is TRBV9, the J gene TRBJ1-5; the D is unclear. The chain's CDR3 is CASSVGSNQPQHF. CDR3 coding DNA: TGTGCCAGCAGCGTGGGCAGCAATCAGCCCCAGCATTTT.